This T cell receptor (beta chain) came from a study of shared clonotypes between healthy human individuals. Across the whole study: There were three CD4 naive, three CD4 memory, two CD8 naive and one CD8 memory plates per donor.

Naive-designated CD8 cells lacked CD45RO, were positively enriched for CCR7, and omitted terminally differentiated effector memory CD45RA+ cells. Losses at the gene ends were 8 bases for V and 4 bases for J; bases not matched to a gene: 5. CDR3 length: 13 residues. The V gene's germline CDR1 is SNHLY and CDR2 FYNNEI. Libraries were prepared by immunoSEQ multiplex PCR; TCRdb keeps only in-frame clonotypes and omits some of them. Of about 2,200,000 clones in the sample, 85% to 95% were seen once. Sequencing was carried out using naive CD8+ T cells from PBMCs. The gene calls are TRBV2 and TRBJ2-3; 8 bases fit TRBD1. The TCR sequence derives from a man younger than 30 in good health. Some clones in this sample may be carry-over from other donors' samples. CDR3: CASRQGYADTQYF. As DNA, the CDR3 is TGTGCCAGCCGACAGGGGTATGCAGATACGCAGTATTTT. Complete variable domain (other parts from reference TRBV2 and TRBJ2-3): EPEVTQTPSHQVTQMGQEVILRCVPISNHLYFYWYRQILGQKVEFLVSFYNNEISEKSEIFDDQFSVERPDGSNFTLKIRSTKLEDSAMYFCASRQGYADTQYFGPGTRLTVL.